Listed below are T cell receptor beta chains from one sample, sequenced in a study of radiation and T cells in renal cell carcinoma. The table came from immunoSEQ multiplex PCR; TCRdb's copy has only in-frame clones and leaves some out. The sample holds some 75,000 clones, roughly 82% seen once. The material was blood, obtained from a patient whose treatment included radiotherapy and nephrectomy. The source of these receptors is a man aged 55 to 70 with renal cell carcinoma. Both conserved end residues are part of each CDR3. Fields, in order: D gene, clone size, V gene, J gene, CDR3 protein, CDR3 DNA. The D gene is left open where the match is weak. Size tells how often a clone was seen (once, few, many) or the class of an expanded clone, and some rows leave it out.

D: NA; size: NA; V: TRBV25-1; J: TRBJ1-3; CDR3: CASTPGALGGNTIYF; DNA: TGTGCCAGCACTCCGGGGGCCCTTGGAGGAAACACCATATATTTT
D: TRBD2; size: NA; V: TRBV10-3; J: TRBJ2-2; CDR3: CAIRAGTSGTGELFF; DNA: TGTGCCATCAGGGCCGGGACTAGCGGGACCGGGGAGCTGTTTTTT
D: NA; size: NA; V: TRBV4-1; J: TRBJ2-5; CDR3: CASSQPDRVRETQYF; DNA: TGCGCCAGCAGCCAACCCGATAGGGTGCGGGAGACCCAGTACTTC
D: NA; size: NA; V: TRBV5-6; J: TRBJ2-1; CDR3: CASSFEPLGEQFF; DNA: TGTGCCAGCAGCTTTGAGCCGCTCGGCGAGCAGTTCTTC
D: TRBD2; size: NA; V: TRBV7-6; J: TRBJ2-5; CDR3: CASSLAGTSGKETQYF; DNA: TGTGCCAGCAGCTTAGCCGGGACTAGCGGGAAGGAGACCCAGTACTTC
D: TRBD1; size: NA; V: TRBV6-5; J: TRBJ2-7; CDR3: CASRHRGRPGEQYF; DNA: TGTGCCAGCAGGCACAGGGGGCGCCCCGGGGAGCAGTACTTC
D: NA; size: NA; V: TRBV30; J: TRBJ1-3; CDR3: CAWRGPGNTIYF; DNA: TGTGCCTGGAGAGGGCCTGGAAACACCATATATTTT
D: NA; size: few; V: TRBV9; J: TRBJ2-2; CDR3: CASSFGLSPSPGELFF; DNA: TGTGCCAGCAGCTTTGGACTCTCCCCTTCCCCCGGGGAGCTGTTTTTT
D: NA; size: NA; V: TRBV27; J: TRBJ2-1; CDR3: CASREKLIKYNEQFF; DNA: TGTGCCAGCAGGGAGAAGTTAATCAAGTACAATGAGCAGTTCTTC
D: TRBD1; size: NA; V: TRBV7-9; J: TRBJ2-5; CDR3: CASRGTAQETQYF; DNA: TGTGCCAGCAGGGGGACAGCCCAAGAGACCCAGTACTTC
D: TRBD1; size: NA; V: TRBV30; J: TRBJ2-5; CDR3: CAWATPGQGIQYF; DNA: TGTGCCTGGGCGACACCGGGACAGGGCATCCAGTACTTC
D: NA; size: NA; V: TRBV19; J: TRBJ1-4; CDR3: CASSISRPRSEKLFF; DNA: TGTGCCAGTAGTATATCGAGACCGAGGTCGGAAAAACTGTTTTTT
D: NA; size: NA; V: TRBV7-7; J: TRBJ2-1; CDR3: CASSSQVAGEQFF; DNA: TGTGCCAGCAGCTCGCAGGTCGCGGGTGAGCAGTTCTTC
D: NA; size: NA; V: TRBV10-2; J: TRBJ2-4; CDR3: CASSENQGGNIQYF; DNA: TGCGCCAGCAGTGAAAACCAGGGGGGAAACATTCAGTACTTC
D: NA; size: NA; V: TRBV5-1; J: TRBJ1-2; CDR3: CASSPRDSLYGYTF; DNA: TGCGCCAGCAGCCCAAGAGACAGCTTATATGGCTACACCTTC
D: TRBD1; size: once; V: TRBV5-8; J: TRBJ2-6; CDR3: CASSLFQGAGANVLTF; DNA: TGTGCCAGCAGCTTGTTCCAGGGGGCTGGGGCCAACGTCCTGACTTTC
D: NA; size: few; V: TRBV4-2; J: TRBJ2-1; CDR3: CASSQESPNEQFF; DNA: TGTGCCAGCAGCCAAGAAAGTCCCAATGAGCAGTTCTTC
D: TRBD1; size: NA; V: TRBV27; J: TRBJ2-7; CDR3: CASSLSRGLPYEQYF; DNA: TGTGCCAGCAGTTTATCGAGGGGGCTACCCTACGAGCAGTACTTC
D: NA; size: NA; V: TRBV10-3; J: TRBJ1-1; CDR3: CATWGTGDEAFF; DNA: TGTGCCACCTGGGGGACGGGTGATGAAGCTTTCTTT
D: NA; size: NA; V: TRBV18; J: TRBJ2-4; CDR3: CASSHSAKNIQYF; DNA: TGTGCCAGCTCACACTCAGCCAAAAACATTCAGTACTTC
D: TRBD1; size: few; V: TRBV4-1; J: TRBJ1-1; CDR3: CASSHPGQGNEAFF; DNA: TGCGCCAGCAGCCACCCGGGACAGGGAAATGAAGCTTTCTTT
D: NA; size: NA; V: TRBV5-1; J: TRBJ2-7; CDR3: CASSSQTTGSSYEQYF; DNA: TGCGCCAGCAGCTCCCAGACCACAGGGAGTTCCTACGAGCAGTACTTC
D: TRBD1; size: few; V: TRBV2; J: TRBJ1-5; CDR3: CASTRGGLQGLNQPQHF; DNA: TGTGCCAGCACCCGGGGCGGGTTACAGGGGCTCAATCAGCCCCAGCATTTT
D: NA; size: NA; V: TRBV6-1; J: TRBJ1-1; CDR3: CASSANGVYTEAFF; DNA: TGTGCCAGCAGTGCTAACGGGGTTTACACTGAAGCTTTCTTT
D: NA; size: NA; V: TRBV10-1; J: TRBJ2-3; CDR3: CASGLRDTQYF; DNA: TGCGCCAGCGGACTACGGGATACGCAGTATTTT
D: TRBD2; size: NA; V: TRBV7-3; J: TRBJ2-7; CDR3: CASGLAGGTTYEQYF; DNA: TGTGCCAGTGGGCTAGCGGGAGGGACAACCTACGAGCAGTACTTC
D: NA; size: NA; V: TRBV19; J: TRBJ2-1; CDR3: CASSIGTNEQFF; DNA: TGTGCCAGTAGTATAGGGACCAATGAGCAGTTCTTC
D: NA; size: NA; V: TRBV27; J: TRBJ2-5; CDR3: CASSLGTARAETQYF; DNA: TGTGCCAGCAGTTTAGGGACCGCCAGGGCGGAGACCCAGTACTTC